The clone carrying this T cell receptor beta chain came up a few times. The CDR3 runs to 12 residues. V lost 4 bases to trimming and J lost 3 bases, with 7 bases between them. CDR1 and CDR2 from the germline V gene are SGDLS and YYNGEE. It was RNA transcripts that yielded the amplified TCR beta CDR3 regions. Using the HTBI primer set, a first-round RT-PCR was run on the TCR CDR3. TCRdb itself ran the multiplex PCR reads through MiXCR, one entry per CDR3 protein. The sample yields approximately 570,000 distinct CDR3 sequences, about 20% seen once. This sample stems from a study of T cells in Graves' hyperthyroidism and ophthalmopathy.

Sample: blood. This sequence originates from a man between 35 and 55 years old with Graves' ophthalmopathy. V usage is TRBV9 and J usage is TRBJ1-1; maybe TRBD1 (6 bases). The DNA for the CDR3 is TGTGCCAGCAGCCCAGGGGACACTGAAGCTTTCTTT. This sequence encodes CASSPGDTEAFF. The variable domain in full, with the rest retrieved from reference TRBV9 and TRBJ1-1, is DSGVTQTPKHLITATGQRVTLRCSPRSGDLSVYWYQQSLDQGLQFLIQYYNGEERAKGNILERFSAQQFPDLHSELNLSSLELGDSALYFCASSPGDTEAFFGQGTRLTVV.